This T cell receptor beta chain derives from a study of T cells of healthy individuals. Via MiXCR, TCRdb re-called the 5' RACE reads, giving one row per CDR3 protein. This sample carries 95,000 to 100,000 distinct CDR3 sequences, roughly a sixth of them seen once, and the ten largest clones take about 6%. Trimming removed 5 bases at V and 2 bases at J, with 5 bases between. This CDR3 region has 12 residues. CDR1 SEHNR and CDR2 FQNEAQ come from the germline V gene (reference sequence). The rearrangement joins TRBV7-9 to TRBJ2-3; D unclear. The source is a human donor in good health. In nucleotides, the CDR3 is TGTGCCAGCAGCCGGGTCACAGATACGCAGTATTTT. Translating gives CASSRVTDTQYF.